The 5 T cell receptor beta chains listed next were all sequenced from one sample in a study of blood T cell repertoires in COVID-19. Generated by immunoSEQ multiplex PCR, the TCRdb table keeps only in-frame clones and is missing some. The table records 110,000 to 150,000 clones, around 84% of them present only once. The sample was peripheral blood. Source of these receptors: a man in his 60s with active or convalescent COVID-19.

The chain employs TRBV30 and TRBJ1-1; a weak D match, TRBD1 (5 bases). Germline CDR1 GTSNPN, CDR2 SVGIG (reference sequence). The germline V and J ends were trimmed by 4 bases and 3 bases, with 15 bases remaining between them. This CDR3 is 14 amino acids long. This chain's CDR3 is CAWNEGGADTEAFF. The CDR3 bases are TGTGCCTGGAATGAGGGCGGGGCGGACACTGAAGCTTTCTTT.

This CDR3 is CASSKPQGDAGYTF. The CDR3 DNA follows: TGTGCCAGTAGTAAGCCCCAGGGGGATGCTGGCTACACCTTC. This chain connects TRBV19 to TRBJ1-2; TRBD1 matches at 7 bases. The CDR3 runs 14 residues. Trimming cost V 4 bases and J 7 bases; bases outside gene matches: 9. Looked up from germline, CDR1 is LNHDA and CDR2 is SQIVND (reference sequence).

Details on this clone: The sample holds other DNA sequences that translate to the same CDR3. This sequence joins TRBV7-2 and TRBJ1-1; D might be TRBD1 (5 bases). The CDR3 contains 15 residues. Germline lookup yields CDR1 SGHTA and CDR2 FQGNSA. V was pared by 1 base and J by 0 bases, with 9 bases between. CDR3 sequence: CASSLGGGLNTEAFF. Here the CDR3 DNA reads TGTGCCAGCAGCTTAGGGGGGGGACTGAACACTGAAGCTTTCTTT. The entire variable domain, with the rest obtained from reference TRBV7-2 and TRBJ1-1, is as follows: GAGVSQSPSNKVTEKGKDVELRCDPISGHTALYWYRQSLGQGLEFLIYFQGNSAPDKSGLPSDRFSAERTGGSVSTLTIQRTQQEDSAVYLCASSLGGGLNTEAFFGQGTRLTVV.

The chain has TRBV18 and TRBJ1-5, with TRBD1 identical over 7 bases. The CDR3 totals 17 residues. J gave up 0 bases and V 3 bases, and 8 bases lay outside the gene matches. The germline gives CDR1 KGHSH, CDR2 LQKENI. CDR3 DNA: TGTGCCAGCTCACCGACGACAGGGACGTATAGCAATCAGCCCCAGCATTTT. This translates into CASSPTTGTYSNQPQHF.

The chain links TRBV28 to TRBJ2-1; 12 bases map to TRBD2. With 3 bases clipped from V and 4 bases from J, the junction kept 16 bases outside the gene matches. This CDR3 comprises 20 residues. The germline V gene encodes CDR1 MDHEN and CDR2 SYDVKM. The CDR3 DNA is TGTGCCAGCAGTTTTCCCGGGACAGGGGTAGGACTAGCGGGGTACAATGAGCAGTTCTTC. Translated, it gives CASSFPGTGVGLAGYNEQFF. Full variable domain (remainder filled in from reference TRBV28 and TRBJ2-1): DVKVTQSSRYLVKRTGEKVFLECVQDMDHENMFWYRQDPGLGLRLIYFSYDVKMKEKGDIPEGYSVSREKKERFSLILESASTNQTSMYLCASSFPGTGVGLAGYNEQFFGPGTRLTVL.